These 4 T cell receptor beta chains came from one sample sequenced in a study of vaccination effects on CD4 cells after COVID-19. Viral peptide pools were used in the ViraFEST assay to expand antigen-specific CD4+ T cells, and sequencing came afterward. Culturing for more than eight days preceded CD4+ T cell isolation. Everyone in the study got two shots of either the BNT162b2 or mRNA-1273 vaccine. These receptors have no known antigen. The data were produced by immunoSEQ multiplex PCR, yet TCRdb's version contains in-frame clones alone and is incomplete. Counted here are tens of thousands of clones, about 80% occurring once; the ten biggest clones make up roughly 6%. This specimen was CD4+ T cells from PBMCs cultured with SARS-CoV-2 spike peptides, taken after COVID-19 vaccination. These receptors all stem from a human donor who received a COVID-19 vaccine. Some clones in this sample may be carry-over from other donors' samples.

The V gene is TRBV5-1, the J gene TRBJ2-7, with TRBD1 matching over 9 bases. Germline CDR1 and CDR2: SGHRS and YFSETQ. The CDR3 spans 14 residues. V dropped 4 bases and J dropped 4; count of bases not matched to a gene: 6. The CDR3 DNA is TGCGCCAGCAGCGCCGGGACAGGGAGTTACGAGCAGTACGTC. Its translation: CASSAGTGSYEQYV.

The CDR3 loop reads CASQFVTYTGELFF. CDR3 DNA sequence: TGTGCCAGCCAATTTGTTACCTACACCGGGGAGCTGTTTTTT. The rearrangement links TRBV6-5 to TRBJ2-2; D not certain. The CDR3 runs 14 residues. The germline V and J ends were trimmed by 8 bases and 3 bases, with 13 bases remaining between them. Germline CDR1 MNHEY, CDR2 SVGAGI.

The chain uses TRBV12-3 or TRBV12-4 and TRBJ1-2; D gene ambiguous. Trimming removed 2 bases at V and 4 bases at J, with 5 bases between. CDR3 length: 12 amino acids. The CDR3 here is CASSLSLYGYTF. The CDR3 DNA reads TGTGCCAGCAGTTTATCCCTCTATGGCTACACCTTC.

J is TRBJ2-3 and V is TRBV9; the D gene is possibly TRBD2 (7 bases). V lost 3 bases, J lost 3 bases, and 17 bases lay in between. This CDR3 comprises 16 residues. Germline CDR1 and CDR2: SGDLS and YYNGEE. The CDR3 here is CASSAVPGGRTDTQYF. The CDR3 DNA sequence: TGTGCCAGCAGCGCGGTCCCGGGGGGCCGTACAGATACGCAGTATTTT. Looking up the rest from reference TRBV9 and TRBJ2-3 gives the full variable domain: DSGVTQTPKHLITATGQRVTLRCSPRSGDLSVYWYQQSLDQGLQFLIQYYNGEERAKGNILERFSAQQFPDLHSELNLSSLELGDSALYFCASSAVPGGRTDTQYFGPGTRLTVL.